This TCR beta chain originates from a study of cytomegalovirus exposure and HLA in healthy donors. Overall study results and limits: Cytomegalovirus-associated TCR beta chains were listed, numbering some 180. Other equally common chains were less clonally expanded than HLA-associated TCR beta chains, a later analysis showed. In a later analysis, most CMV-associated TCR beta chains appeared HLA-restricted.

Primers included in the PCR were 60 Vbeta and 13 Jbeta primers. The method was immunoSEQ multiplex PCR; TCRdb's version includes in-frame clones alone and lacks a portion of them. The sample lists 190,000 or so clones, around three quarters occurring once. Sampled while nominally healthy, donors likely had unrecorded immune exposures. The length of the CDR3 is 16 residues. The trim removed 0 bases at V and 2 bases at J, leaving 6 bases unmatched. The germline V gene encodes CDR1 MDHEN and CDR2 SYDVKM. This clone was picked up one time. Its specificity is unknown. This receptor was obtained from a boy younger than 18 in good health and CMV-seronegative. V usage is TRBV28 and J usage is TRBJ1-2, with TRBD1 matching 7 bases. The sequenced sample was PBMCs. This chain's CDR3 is CASSLWGDRTNYGYTF. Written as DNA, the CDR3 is TGTGCCAGCAGTTTATGGGGGGACAGAACGAACTATGGCTACACCTTC.